A single sample gave rise to the 8 T cell receptor beta chains below, sequenced in a study of shared clonotypes between healthy human individuals. Sequenced by immunoSEQ multiplex PCR; TCRdb stores in-frame clones only, minus some. The data show over 2,000,000 clones, roughly 95% seen once. CD45RO-negative cells were positively selected for CCR7, leaving out terminally differentiated effector memory CD45RA+ cells. Source material: naive CD8+ T cells from PBMCs. Every receptor here comes from a man aged 18 to 29 in good health. Some clones in this sample may be carry-over from other donors' samples.

This clone was seen a handful of times. The gene calls are TRBV5-4 and TRBJ2-3; the D gene is possibly TRBD1 (6 bases). This CDR3 contains 13 residues. Germline CDR1 SGHNT, CDR2 YYREEE (reference sequence). Trimming left V 10 bases short and J 3 bases short, with 15 bases between. DNA for the CDR3: TGTGCCCGGCACAGGGAGCCGACAGATACGCAGTATTTT. It is translated as CARHREPTDTQYF.

The V call is TRBV29-1, the J call TRBJ1-2; D ambiguous. There are 14 residues in the CDR3. Looked up from germline, CDR1 is SQVTM and CDR2 is ANQGSEA. V was clipped by 2 bases and J by 0 bases, with 10 bases between them. The CDR3 region is CSVEYASANYGYTF. In DNA form, the CDR3 reads TGCAGCGTTGAATACGCTAGCGCTAACTATGGCTACACCTTC.

This sequence joins TRBV7-3 and TRBJ2-7; maybe TRBD1 (6 bases). Germline CDR1 and CDR2: SGHTA and FQGTGA. V was pared by 2 bases and J by 3 bases, with 14 bases between. The CDR3 contains 15 residues. The CDR3 loop is CASSLGGGAVYEQYF. The DNA of the CDR3 is TGTGCCAGCAGCTTAGGTGGGGGCGCAGTCTACGAGCAGTACTTC. The complete variable domain, with remaining parts taken from reference TRBV7-3 and TRBJ2-7, reads GAGVSQTPSNKVTEKGKYVELRCDPISGHTALYWYRQSLGQGPEFLIYFQGTGAADDSGLPNDRFFAVRPEGSVSTLKIQRTERGDSAVYLCASSLGGGAVYEQYFGPGTRLTVT.

The chain links TRBV11-1 to TRBJ2-7; unclear D gene. With 3 bases removed from V and 3 bases from J, the gap between germline ends came to 12 bases. The CDR3 contains 14 residues. Germline loops: CDR1 SGHAT, CDR2 FQDESV (reference sequence). The CDR3 DNA follows: TGTGCCAGCAGCTTGGGCGGAATTTACTACGAGCAGTACTTC. This encodes CASSLGGIYYEQYF.

This chain links TRBV27 with TRBJ2-6; 10 nucleotides match TRBD1. The J segment lost 0 bases and the V segment lost 5 bases, leaving 7 bases of the junction unmatched. Germline loops: CDR1 MNHEY, CDR2 SMNVEV (reference sequence). The CDR3 length is 18 residues. The CDR3 DNA reads as TGTGCCAGCAGTCTGGGACAGGGGTCGGGCTCTGGGGCCAACGTCCTGACTTTC. Translating gives CASSLGQGSGSGANVLTF.

Notes on this clone: Other DNA sequences in the same sample also yield this CDR3. V and J are TRBV9 and TRBJ2-2; D remains ambiguous. The CDR3 consists of 14 residues. Trimming stripped 3 bases from V and 1 base from J, with 7 bases between. Germline CDR1 is SGDLS and CDR2 is YYNGEE. Here the CDR3 DNA reads TGTGCCAGCAGCGGTTCAAGGAACACCGGGGAGCTGTTTTTT. As protein: CASSGSRNTGELFF.

Turning to this clone: Distinct nucleotide sequences in the sample also encode this CDR3. The chain combines TRBV27 with TRBJ1-1; weak D call: TRBD1 (6 bases). Germline V gene sequence: CDR1 MNHEY, CDR2 SMNVEV (reference sequence). CDR3 size: 13 residues. V was trimmed by 5 bases and J by 1 base, leaving 8 bases between them. The CDR3 reads CASSLTGNTEAFF. For the CDR3, the DNA is TGTGCCAGCAGTCTGACAGGGAACACTGAAGCTTTCTTT.

The gene calls are TRBV19 and TRBJ2-7, with 14 positions matching TRBD2. Germline CDR1 reads LNHDA; CDR2 reads SQIVND (reference sequence). V lost 7 bases to trimming and J lost 3 bases; unmatched junction nucleotides: 5. The CDR3 totals 15 residues. This CDR3 is CASKTGLAGVYEQYF. The DNA of the CDR3 is TGTGCCAGTAAAACGGGACTAGCGGGAGTCTACGAGCAGTACTTC.